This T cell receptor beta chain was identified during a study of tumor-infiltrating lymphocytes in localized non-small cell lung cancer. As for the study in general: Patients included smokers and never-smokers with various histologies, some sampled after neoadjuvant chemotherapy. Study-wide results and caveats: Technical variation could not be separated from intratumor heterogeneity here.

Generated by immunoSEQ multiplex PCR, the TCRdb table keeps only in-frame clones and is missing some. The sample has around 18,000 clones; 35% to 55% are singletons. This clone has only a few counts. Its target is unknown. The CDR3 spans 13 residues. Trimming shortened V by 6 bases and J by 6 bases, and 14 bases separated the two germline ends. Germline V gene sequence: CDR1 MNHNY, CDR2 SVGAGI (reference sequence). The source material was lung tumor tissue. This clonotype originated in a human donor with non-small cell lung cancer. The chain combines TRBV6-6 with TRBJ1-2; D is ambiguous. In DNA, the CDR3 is TGTGCCAGCAGACGGTCTGAAAGGGATGGCTACACCTTC. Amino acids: CASRRSERDGYTF.